This is a list of T cell receptor beta chains from one sample in a study of regulatory dendritic cells for organ transplantation. TCRdb keeps only in-frame clones here, not all; method: immunoSEQ multiplex PCR. The data hold some 19,000 clones, with about 70% observed a single time. The specimen sequenced was memory CD4+ T cells from blood. These receptors originate from a human donor in good health. CDR3s include the opening cysteine and the closing phenylalanine or tryptophan. D genes are given only for firm matches. Expanded clones are given a class, and other clones once, few, many or no size at all.

j_call: TRBJ1-3; d_call: -; v_call: TRBV5-4; clone_size: -; cdr3_nt: TGTGCCAGCAGCTTGGCCGGCTCTGGAAACACCATATATTTT; cdr3_aa: CASSLAGSGNTIYF
j_call: TRBJ1-4; d_call: -; v_call: TRBV5-1; clone_size: once; cdr3_nt: TGCGCCAGCAGCTCCACAGGAGCCCTAAATGAAAAACTGTTTTTT; cdr3_aa: CASSSTGALNEKLFF
j_call: TRBJ1-3; d_call: TRBD1; v_call: TRBV7-2; clone_size: -; cdr3_nt: TGTGCCAGCAGCTTTCCACCCGGGACAGGGGGAAACACCATATATTTT; cdr3_aa: CASSFPPGTGGNTIYF
j_call: TRBJ2-5; d_call: -; v_call: TRBV5-1; clone_size: -; cdr3_nt: TGCGCCAGCAGCTTCCAGGGAAACCAAGAGACCCAGTACTTC; cdr3_aa: CASSFQGNQETQYF
j_call: TRBJ2-7; d_call: TRBD1; v_call: TRBV12-5; clone_size: -; cdr3_nt: TGTGCTAGTGGTTTCTCCCTTGGGGCCAACAGGGGGTCTGACTACGAGCAGTACTTC; cdr3_aa: CASGFSLGANRGSDYEQYF
j_call: TRBJ1-2; d_call: TRBD1; v_call: TRBV10-3; clone_size: few; cdr3_nt: TGTGCCATCAGTGAGTCAGGGGGCAACTATGGCTACACCTTC; cdr3_aa: CAISESGGNYGYTF
j_call: TRBJ2-1; d_call: TRBD2; v_call: TRBV9; clone_size: -; cdr3_nt: TGTGCCAGCAGCGCAACTAGCGGGGAAGGACATGAGCAGTTCTTC; cdr3_aa: CASSATSGEGHEQFF
j_call: TRBJ2-2; d_call: TRBD1; v_call: TRBV19; clone_size: -; cdr3_nt: TGTGCCAGTAAGGTCACAGGGGGGAACACCGGGGAGCTGTTTTTT; cdr3_aa: CASKVTGGNTGELFF
j_call: TRBJ2-1; d_call: TRBD2; v_call: TRBV5-4; clone_size: -; cdr3_nt: TGTGCCAGCAGCAGTCTTGCGGGGGGTTCCTACAATGAGCAGTTCTTC; cdr3_aa: CASSSLAGGSYNEQFF
j_call: TRBJ2-1; d_call: -; v_call: TRBV7-3; clone_size: -; cdr3_nt: TGTGCCAGCAGCTTAATCCTAGACAATGAGCAGTTCTTC; cdr3_aa: CASSLILDNEQFF
j_call: TRBJ1-2; d_call: -; v_call: TRBV4-1; clone_size: once; cdr3_nt: TGCGCCAGCAGCCACCCCCTAGCGACAGTGAACAGAATAGGCTATGGCTACACCTTC; cdr3_aa: CASSHPLATVNRIGYGYTF
j_call: TRBJ2-3; d_call: TRBD1; v_call: TRBV12-5; clone_size: -; cdr3_nt: TGTGCTAGTGGTTTGGTCGAGAGGGGGCCGTCCACAGATACGCAGTATTTT; cdr3_aa: CASGLVERGPSTDTQYF
j_call: TRBJ2-3; d_call: -; v_call: TRBV2; clone_size: -; cdr3_nt: TGTGCCAGCAGGGACATCAGGGGCACAGATACGCAGTATTTT; cdr3_aa: CASRDIRGTDTQYF
j_call: TRBJ1-2; d_call: -; v_call: TRBV7-9; clone_size: -; cdr3_nt: TGTGCCAGCAGCCTGGACAGTAACTATGGCTACACCTTC; cdr3_aa: CASSLDSNYGYTF
j_call: TRBJ2-3; d_call: -; v_call: TRBV9; clone_size: -; cdr3_nt: TGTGCCAGCAGCGTAGCATTCGGGGATACGCAGTATTTT; cdr3_aa: CASSVAFGDTQYF
j_call: TRBJ1-6; d_call: TRBD1; v_call: TRBV19; clone_size: few; cdr3_nt: TGTGCCAGTAGTCTCCCGACAGGGAGGTCACCCCTCCACTTT; cdr3_aa: CASSLPTGRSPLHF
j_call: TRBJ2-3; d_call: -; v_call: TRBV7-9; clone_size: -; cdr3_nt: TGTGCCAGCAGCTTAGAGGGGAGCACAGATACGCAGTATTTT; cdr3_aa: CASSLEGSTDTQYF
j_call: TRBJ1-1; d_call: -; v_call: TRBV29-1; clone_size: few; cdr3_nt: TGCAGCGAATACCAGCGGACTGAAGCTTTCTTT; cdr3_aa: CSEYQRTEAFF
j_call: TRBJ1-2; d_call: -; v_call: TRBV2; clone_size: -; cdr3_nt: TGTGCCAGCAGTTTCGAGGGGGGGGACTATGGCTACACCTTC; cdr3_aa: CASSFEGGDYGYTF
j_call: TRBJ1-1; d_call: -; v_call: TRBV11-1; clone_size: -; cdr3_nt: TGTGCCAGCAGCTTAAGCAGGGAACGGACTGAAGCTTTCTTT; cdr3_aa: CASSLSRERTEAFF
j_call: TRBJ2-3; d_call: TRBD2; v_call: TRBV6-1; clone_size: -; cdr3_nt: TGTGCCAGCAGTACCGGGACTAGCGCAGATACGCAGTATTTT; cdr3_aa: CASSTGTSADTQYF
j_call: TRBJ1-3; d_call: -; v_call: TRBV9; clone_size: -; cdr3_nt: TGTGCCAGCAGCGTAGCAGGGACTGGAAACACCATATATTTT; cdr3_aa: CASSVAGTGNTIYF
j_call: TRBJ1-1; d_call: -; v_call: TRBV5-1; clone_size: -; cdr3_nt: TGCGCCAGCAGCAGACAGGCTCGCAACGATGAAGCTTTCTTT; cdr3_aa: CASSRQARNDEAFF
j_call: TRBJ2-3; d_call: TRBD1; v_call: TRBV7-3; clone_size: -; cdr3_nt: TGTGCCAGCAGCTCACAGGGGTCAGATACGCAGTATTTT; cdr3_aa: CASSSQGSDTQYF
j_call: TRBJ1-5; d_call: -; v_call: TRBV4-1; clone_size: -; cdr3_nt: TGCGCCAGCAGCCAAGATTATTGGCTTAACAATCAGCCCCAGCATTTT; cdr3_aa: CASSQDYWLNNQPQHF
j_call: TRBJ1-1; d_call: TRBD1; v_call: TRBV19; clone_size: -; cdr3_nt: TGTGCCAGTAGTTCAACCACAGGGGGCACTGAAGCTTTCTTT; cdr3_aa: CASSSTTGGTEAFF
j_call: TRBJ1-3; d_call: -; v_call: TRBV10-3; clone_size: -; cdr3_nt: TGTGCCATCAGTGACCAGGGGTCTCAAGGGGACACCATATATTTT; cdr3_aa: CAISDQGSQGDTIYF
j_call: TRBJ1-5; d_call: -; v_call: TRBV7-9; clone_size: -; cdr3_nt: TGTGCCAGCAGCTTAGAGTACAGGTATCAGCCCCAGCATTTT; cdr3_aa: CASSLEYRYQPQHF
j_call: TRBJ1-6; d_call: TRBD1; v_call: TRBV19; clone_size: -; cdr3_nt: TGTGCCAGTAGTACCGGGACAGGGAGAGGTAATTCACCCCTCCACTTT; cdr3_aa: CASSTGTGRGNSPLHF
j_call: TRBJ1-1; d_call: -; v_call: TRBV6-1; clone_size: -; cdr3_nt: TGTGCCAGCAGTGAAAAATTCTTTGAAGCTTTCTTT; cdr3_aa: CASSEKFFEAFF
j_call: TRBJ2-5; d_call: -; v_call: TRBV19; clone_size: -; cdr3_nt: TGTGCCAGTTCATACACACCGGGAGAGACCCAGTACTTC; cdr3_aa: CASSYTPGETQYF